This entry describes one TCR beta chain. Antigen unknown. Per germline, CDR1 ENHRY and CDR2 SYGVKD. The CDR3 totals 13 residues. V shed 6 bases and J shed 7 bases, with 12 bases lying between them. Primers for the PCR totalled 60 Vbeta and 13 Jbeta. Assay used: immunoSEQ multiplex PCR; TCRdb lists only in-frame clones, some missing. The profile shows fewer than 200,000 clones, under 85% of them singletons. The data were obtained in a study of cytomegalovirus exposure and HLA in healthy donors. Whole-study results and caveats: A further, later analysis showed that HLA-associated TCR beta chains (compared with equally common others) were more clonally expanded. Associated with HLA alleles at 0.05 false discovery rate in a later analysis were some 18,000 TCR beta sequences. Across donors, most TCRs were seen rarely, yet some public ones were widespread.

The chain combines TRBV10-3 with TRBJ1-4, with D perhaps matching TRBD1 (6 bases). The clonotype was recovered from a woman under 30 in good health and CMV-seropositive. Material: PBMCs. CDR3: CAIRKQGGEKLFF. Here the CDR3 DNA reads TGTGCCATCAGGAAACAGGGCGGTGAAAAACTGTTTTTT.